The 19 T cell receptor beta chains presented below share a single source sample, sequenced in a study of blood T cell repertoires in COVID-19. The assay was immunoSEQ multiplex PCR, and TCRdb's table has in-frame clones only and misses some. Here the sample spans some 220,000 clones, 88% being singletons. Sequencing used PBMCs or T cells enriched from blood (not recorded which). Source of these receptors: a woman aged 30 to 39 who had recovered from COVID-19.

This clone was observed at least ten times. The chain couples TRBV14 to TRBJ1-2; D is unclear. Trimming left V 1 base short and J 5 bases short, with 14 bases between. Looked up from germline, CDR1 is SGHDN and CDR2 is FVKESK. The CDR3 contains 15 residues. CDR3 sequence reads: CASSQVKEWYYGYTF. CDR3 DNA sequence: TGTGCCAGCAGCCAAGTAAAGGAGTGGTATTATGGCTACACCTTC.

The chain is built from TRBV7-2 and TRBJ1-2; D possibly corresponds to TRBD1 (5 bases). Germline-derived CDR1 and CDR2 are SGHTA and FQGNSA. V was pared by 1 base and J by 4 bases, with 13 bases between. The CDR3 is 15 residues long. The CDR3 here is CASSLDGARGYGYTF. CDR3 DNA sequence: TGTGCCAGCAGCTTAGATGGGGCTAGGGGCTATGGCTACACCTTC.

The CDR3 nucleotides read TGCGCCAGCAGCCAAGTAGGACAGGGACCCTTCTATGGCTACACCTTC. Translated: CASSQVGQGPFYGYTF. This chain joins TRBV4-1 and TRBJ1-2; 8 nucleotides line up with TRBD1. CDR1 is MGHRA, CDR2 YSYEKL, per germline. The CDR3 spans 16 residues. Germline trimming cut 1 base from V and 4 bases from J; bases unmatched to any gene: 8.

The CDR3 reads CSVEDWRARGYTF. CDR3 in DNA: TGCAGCGTTGAAGATTGGAGGGCGCGAGGCTACACCTTC. This chain connects TRBV29-1 to TRBJ1-2; D is unresolved. CDR1 and CDR2 from the germline V gene are SQVTM and ANQGSEA. V was pared by 0 bases and J by 8 bases, with 13 bases between. The CDR3 length is 13 residues. Based on the CDR3 plus reference TRBV29-1 and TRBJ1-2, the full variable domain is SAVISQKPSRDICQRGTSLTIQCQVDSQVTMMFWYRQQPGQSLTLIATANQGSEATYESGFVIDKFPISRPNLTFSTLTVSNMSPEDSSIYLCSVEDWRARGYTFGSGTRLTVV.

The rearrangement uses TRBV5-4 and TRBJ1-2; 8 bases match TRBD1. V lost 5 bases and J lost 4; bases outside the gene matches: 7. Germline CDR1 is SGHNT and CDR2 is YYREEE (reference sequence). The CDR3 covers 14 residues. As DNA, the CDR3 is TGTGCCAGCAGAGGGGGACAGGAGACCTATGGCTACACCTTC. Its translation is CASRGGQETYGYTF.

The chain uses TRBV3-1 (or the pseudogene TRBV3-2) and TRBJ2-1; a weak D match, TRBD1 (6 bases). V was pared by 0 bases and J by 2 bases, with 11 bases between. Germline loops: CDR1 LGHDT, CDR2 YNNKEL (reference sequence). The CDR3 is 16 amino acids. The CDR3 reads CASSQEVRGPYNEQFF. The DNA of the CDR3 is TGTGCCAGCAGCCAAGAGGTCAGGGGTCCCTACAATGAGCAGTTCTTC.

The chain combines TRBV9 with TRBJ2-3; no definite D call. Germline CDR1 SGDLS, CDR2 YYNGEE. The V end lost 1 base, the J end lost 0 bases, and 6 bases lay between the germline ends. The CDR3 length is 14 residues. In DNA, the CDR3 is TGTGCCAGCAGCGTATACTTAAGCACAGATACGCAGTATTTT. It specifies CASSVYLSTDTQYF.

The chain employs TRBV13 and TRBJ1-3, with 8 bases lining up with TRBD1. Germline CDR1 and CDR2: PRHDT and FYEKMQ (reference sequence). The CDR3 totals 15 residues. Trimming removed 4 bases from V and 4 bases from J; junction bases left unmatched: 6. The CDR3 nucleotides are TGTGCCAGCAGCTCTGGGACAGGACCCGGAAACACCATATATTTT. This sequence encodes CASSSGTGPGNTIYF.

Remarks on this clone: This sample also contains other DNA sequences that code for the same CDR3. The chain has TRBV3-1 (or the pseudogene TRBV3-2) and TRBJ2-1, with a weak D call TRBD2 (6 bases). CDR3 length equals 13 residues. With 3 bases removed from V and 9 bases from J, the gap between germline ends came to 12 bases. Germline V lookup: CDR1 LGHDT, CDR2 YNNKEL (reference sequence). The CDR3 region is CASSQDSGAEQFF. DNA of the CDR3: TGTGCCAGCAGCCAGGATAGCGGTGCTGAGCAGTTCTTC.

Details on this clone: This specimen includes other DNA sequences encoding the same CDR3. The chain carries TRBV5-6 and TRBJ2-7, with 11 nucleotides matching TRBD1. The CDR3 is made up of 14 amino acids. With 4 bases clipped from V and 4 bases from J, the junction kept 4 bases outside the gene matches. Germline assignment: CDR1 SGHDT and CDR2 YYEEEE. The DNA of the CDR3 is TGTGCCAGCAGCCCAGGACAGGGGGCTTACGAGCAGTACTTC. Its protein product is CASSPGQGAYEQYF.

This clone was recorded once. The chain uses TRBV12-3 or TRBV12-4 and TRBJ1-5, with 8 bases fitting TRBD1. This CDR3 has 13 amino acids. V lost 3 bases to trimming and J lost 12 bases; unmatched junction nucleotides: 7. In DNA form, the CDR3 reads TGTGCCAGCAGTTTCGGTGACAGGGGACACCAGCATTTT. Translated, it gives CASSFGDRGHQHF.

This clone was detected only once. This chain links TRBV4-1 with TRBJ1-2, with 8 bases aligning to TRBD1. Germline V CDR1 and CDR2: MGHRA, YSYEKL. V lost 5 bases and J lost 4; bases outside the gene matches: 15. The CDR3 is made up of 17 amino acids. CDR3 loop: CASSFRDRPESGYGYTF. In DNA, the CDR3 is TGCGCCAGCAGCTTCCGGGACAGGCCAGAAAGTGGCTATGGCTACACCTTC.

The chain's CDR3 is CASSRPGTGYGEQFF. The CDR3 coding sequence is TGTGCCAGCAGTCGTCCCGGGACAGGGTACGGTGAGCAGTTCTTC. The rearrangement links TRBV6-5 to TRBJ2-1; 9 positions agree with TRBD1. V dropped 5 bases and J dropped 9; count of bases not matched to a gene: 11. Germline CDR1 MNHEY, CDR2 SVGAGI. The CDR3 totals 15 residues.

The chain joins TRBV4-3 to TRBJ1-3; 7 bases are shared with TRBD1. Trimming removed 4 bases from V and 4 bases from J; junction bases left unmatched: 13. This CDR3 is built from 17 residues. Germline lookup yields CDR1 LGHNA and CDR2 YSLEER. CDR3 sequence: CASSRGGTVGAGNTIYF. The CDR3 DNA reads TGCGCCAGCAGCCGCGGGGGGACAGTCGGGGCCGGAAACACCATATATTTT.

The chain is built from TRBV7-9 and TRBJ2-7; no clear D. The CDR3 totals 14 residues. Trimming removed 4 bases from V and 3 bases from J, with 13 bases in between. The germline gives CDR1 SEHNR, CDR2 FQNEAQ (reference sequence). The CDR3 protein is CASSSSFNRYEQYF. The CDR3 DNA sequence: TGTGCCAGCAGCTCAAGCTTCAACCGCTACGAGCAGTACTTC.

J is TRBJ2-7 and V is TRBV2; 11 bases align to TRBD2. Germline CDR1 reads SNHLY; CDR2 reads FYNNEI. CDR3 size: 16 residues. Trimming removed 6 bases from V and 3 bases from J; junction bases left unmatched: 10. The CDR3 nucleotides are TGTGCCAGCAGCGCCAGGGTGACTAGCGGGGTCTACGAGCAGTACTTC. Protein: CASSARVTSGVYEQYF.

This clone showed up just a few times. This sequence joins TRBV7-2 and TRBJ1-2, with 7 bases matching TRBD1. V was pared by 5 bases and J by 0 bases, with 9 bases of the junction left unmatched. Germline CDR1 reads SGHTA; CDR2 reads FQGNSA. The CDR3 consists of 16 residues. CDR3 amino acids: CASSDPGQSANYGYTF. The DNA for the CDR3 is TGTGCCAGCAGCGACCCGGGACAGTCAGCTAACTATGGCTACACCTTC. Complete variable domain (other parts from reference TRBV7-2 and TRBJ1-2): GAGVSQSPSNKVTEKGKDVELRCDPISGHTALYWYRQSLGQGLEFLIYFQGNSAPDKSGLPSDRFSAERTGGSVSTLTIQRTQQEDSAVYLCASSDPGQSANYGYTFGSGTRLTVV.

This clone occurred once. The chain carries TRBV19 and TRBJ1-3; the match to TRBD1 covers 7 bases. CDR3 length: 16 amino acids. V lost 3 bases and J lost 0; bases outside the gene matches: 5. Germline loops: CDR1 LNHDA, CDR2 SQIVND (reference sequence). The CDR3 sequence is CASSMGQSSSGNTIYF. In nucleotides, the CDR3 is TGTGCCAGTAGTATGGGACAGTCGAGCTCTGGAAACACCATATATTTT.

V gene TRBV9 combines with J gene TRBJ1-1; D is undetermined. The CDR3 spans 15 residues. V was shortened by 0 bases and J by 1 base, with 10 bases between the two germline ends. CDR1 and CDR2 (germline): SGDLS, YYNGEE. In nucleotides, the CDR3 is TGTGCCAGCAGCGTAGGTGCGGGGAGGAACACTGAAGCTTTCTTT. Its protein is CASSVGAGRNTEAFF.